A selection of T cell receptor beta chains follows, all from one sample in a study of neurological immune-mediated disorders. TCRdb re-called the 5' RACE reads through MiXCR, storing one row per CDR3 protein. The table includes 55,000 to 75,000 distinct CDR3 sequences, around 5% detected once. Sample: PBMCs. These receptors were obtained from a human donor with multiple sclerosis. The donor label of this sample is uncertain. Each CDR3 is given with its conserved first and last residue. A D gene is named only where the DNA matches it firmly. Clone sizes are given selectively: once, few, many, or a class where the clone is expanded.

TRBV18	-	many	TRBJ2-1	TGTGCCAGCTCCCAAGAGCCCAATGAGCAGTTCTTC	CASSQEPNEQFF
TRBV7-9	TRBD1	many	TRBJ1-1	TGTGCCAGCAGCCCCTGGACAGGGATGAACACTGAAGCTTTCTTT	CASSPWTGMNTEAFF
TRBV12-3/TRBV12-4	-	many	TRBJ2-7	TGTGCCAGCAGTGCCTTCTCCTACGAGCAGTACTTC	CASSAFSYEQYF
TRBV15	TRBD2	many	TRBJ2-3	TGTGCCACCCGCGAGACTAGCGGGGGGGTAGCCGGCGGTACGCAGTATTTT	CATRETSGGVAGGTQYF
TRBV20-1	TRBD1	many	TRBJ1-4	TGCAGTGCTAGCCGGGACAGGGGTAATGAAAAACTGTTTTTT	CSASRDRGNEKLFF
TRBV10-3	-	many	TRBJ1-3	TGTGCCATCAGTGAAATAAGGGGGTCCGACTCTGGAAACACCATATATTTT	CAISEIRGSDSGNTIYF
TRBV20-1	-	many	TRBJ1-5	TGCAGTGCTGGGGACAATTATCAGCCCCAGCATTTT	CSAGDNYQPQHF
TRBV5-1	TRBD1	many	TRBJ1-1	TGCGCCAGCAGCCCAAAAGGACAGGGGTGGTCGGTGGACACTGAAGCTTTCTTT	CASSPKGQGWSVDTEAFF
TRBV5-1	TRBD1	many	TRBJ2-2	TGCGCCAGCACCCGGAACCGGACAGGGAACACCGGGGAGCTGTTTTTT	CASTRNRTGNTGELFF
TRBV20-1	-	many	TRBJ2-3	TGCAGTGCCAAGCTGGGGGCCCCAGCTGGTACGCAGTATTTT	CSAKLGAPAGTQYF
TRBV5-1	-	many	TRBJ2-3	TGCGCCAGCAGCTCTTTAACAGGGACAGATACGCAGTATTTT	CASSSLTGTDTQYF
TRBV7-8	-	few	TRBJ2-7	TGTGCCAGCAGCCCAGACCCCGTCGGAGAGCAGTACTTC	CASSPDPVGEQYF
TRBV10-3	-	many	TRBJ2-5	TGTGCCATCAGTGAGTCGGCAGCGGGCGAGACCCAGTACTTC	CAISESAAGETQYF
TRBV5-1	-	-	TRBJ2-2	TGCGCCAGCAGCTTGAGTAACAGGGGGGGCCTCAACACCGGGGAGCTGTTTTTT	CASSLSNRGGLNTGELFF
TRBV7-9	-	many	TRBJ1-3	TGTGCCAGCAGCTTAGACGCAAAACTCTCCGGAAACACCATATATTTT	CASSLDAKLSGNTIYF
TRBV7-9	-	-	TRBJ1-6	TGTGCCAGCAGCGACCGGGACCCCGGTAATTCACCCCTCCACTTT	CASSDRDPGNSPLHF
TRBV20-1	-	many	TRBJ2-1	TGCAGTGCTTACGAGACAGGACCCAATGAGCAGTTCTTC	CSAYETGPNEQFF
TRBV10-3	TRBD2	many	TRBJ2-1	TGTGCCATCAGCGAGGAGAAGCGGGGGGGCCCTGAGCAGTTCTTC	CAISEEKRGGPEQFF
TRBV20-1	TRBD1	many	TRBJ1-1	TGCAGTGCTAGAGCCGGGACAGGGTCGAACACTGAAGCTTTCTTT	CSARAGTGSNTEAFF
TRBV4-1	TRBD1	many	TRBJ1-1	TGCGCCAGCAGCCAAGGGTACCGGGGCAGGGGGCCCGTTCTCATGAACACTGAAGCTTTCTTT	CASSQGYRGRGPVLMNTEAFF
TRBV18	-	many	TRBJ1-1	TGTGCCAGCTCACCTCAGGCCAGGGGTGACACTGAAGCTTTCTTT	CASSPQARGDTEAFF
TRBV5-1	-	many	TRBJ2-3	TGCGCCAGCAGCTTGGCCGGTAGCACAGATACGCAGTATTTT	CASSLAGSTDTQYF
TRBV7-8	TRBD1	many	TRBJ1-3	TGTGCCAGCAGCTTAGCGGCAGGGGGGGGAAACACCATATATTTT	CASSLAAGGGNTIYF
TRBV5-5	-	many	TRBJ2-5	TGTGCCAGCAGCTTAACCGGGACTCCCCAAGAGACCCAGTACTTC	CASSLTGTPQETQYF
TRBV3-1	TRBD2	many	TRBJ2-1	TGTGCCAGCAGCCACTCAACTAGCGGGGGCAATGAGCAGTTCTTC	CASSHSTSGGNEQFF
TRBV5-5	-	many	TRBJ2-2	TGTGCCAGCACCTGGGGAACCGGGGAGCTGTTTTTT	CASTWGTGELFF
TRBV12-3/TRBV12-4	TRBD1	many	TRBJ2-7	TGTGCCAGCAGTTCACGGACAGGGGGCTACGAGCAGTACTTC	CASSSRTGGYEQYF
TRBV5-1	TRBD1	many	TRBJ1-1	TGCGCCAGCGGGCCCGGGGACAGGGACACTGAAGCTTTCTTT	CASGPGDRDTEAFF
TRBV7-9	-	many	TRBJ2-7	TGTGCCAGCAGCACCCGACCGGACTACGAGCAGTACTTC	CASSTRPDYEQYF
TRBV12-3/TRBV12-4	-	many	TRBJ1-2	TGTGCCAGCAGTCTGGACACCTATGGCTACACCTTC	CASSLDTYGYTF
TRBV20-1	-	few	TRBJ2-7	TGCAGTGCTAGAACCGGTCGGAATTCCTACGAGCAGTACTTC	CSARTGRNSYEQYF
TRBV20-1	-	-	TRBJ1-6	TGCAGTGCCAGGGGTGGGGGGATGTGGAATTCACCCCTCCACTTT	CSARGGGMWNSPLHF
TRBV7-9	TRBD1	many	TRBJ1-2	TGTGCCAGCAGCTTAGCCGGCGGACAGGGTGGAGTCCCCTTC	CASSLAGGQGGVPF
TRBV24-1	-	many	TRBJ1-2	TGTGCCACCAGTGATAACTCTTTCTTCTATGGCTACACCTTC	CATSDNSFFYGYTF
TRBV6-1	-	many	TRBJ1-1	TGTGCCAGCAGTGTGTGGGCGGGGGGGACTGAAGCTTTCTTT	CASSVWAGGTEAFF
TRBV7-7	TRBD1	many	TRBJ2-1	TGTGCCAGCAGCTTAGGACACAGGGGTTTCGATGAGCAGTTCTTC	CASSLGHRGFDEQFF
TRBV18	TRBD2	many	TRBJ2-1	TGTGCCAGCTCCTCTGTAGGACTAGCGGTCTACAATGAGCAGTTCTTC	CASSSVGLAVYNEQFF
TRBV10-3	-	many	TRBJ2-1	TGTGCCAGCGGAAGGGTTGGTGAGCAGTTCTTC	CASGRVGEQFF
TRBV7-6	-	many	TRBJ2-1	TGTGCCAGCAGCTACGGGCCCAGGAATGAGCAGTTCTTC	CASSYGPRNEQFF
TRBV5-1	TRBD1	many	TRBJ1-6	TGCGCCAGCAGCTTTTCCAGGATGGGACAGGGGAATTCACCCCTCCACTTT	CASSFSRMGQGNSPLHF
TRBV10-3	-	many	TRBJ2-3	TGTGCCATCAGCGGGCAGGGAAATACGCAGTATTTT	CAISGQGNTQYF
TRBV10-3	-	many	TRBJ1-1	TGTGCCATCAGTCCGATGTTGGGGGCCACTGAAGCTTTCTTT	CAISPMLGATEAFF
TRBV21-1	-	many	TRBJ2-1	TGTGCCAGCCGTAGGGGACAGTTCAACAATGAGCAGTTCTTC	CASRRGQFNNEQFF
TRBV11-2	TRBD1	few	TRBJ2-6	TGTGCCAGCAGCTTGGGGACAGGGGGCTCTGGGGCCAACGTCCTGACTTTC	CASSLGTGGSGANVLTF
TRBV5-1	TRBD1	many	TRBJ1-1	TGCGCCAGCAGCTTACAGGGGAGGGGCACTGAAGCTTTCTTT	CASSLQGRGTEAFF
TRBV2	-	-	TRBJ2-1	TGTGCCAGCAGTGATGGGGGGAGTGAGCAGTTCTTC	CASSDGGSEQFF
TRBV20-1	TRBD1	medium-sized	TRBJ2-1	TGCAGTGCCAGGCACCGGGACAGGGCCTTATCCGGTGAGCAGTTCTTC	CSARHRDRALSGEQFF
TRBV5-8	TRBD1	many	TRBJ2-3	TGTGCCAGCAGCTTGTTGGCGGGACAGGGGGTCGGAGATACGCAGTATTTT	CASSLLAGQGVGDTQYF
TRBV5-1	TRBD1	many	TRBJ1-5	TGCGCCAGCAGTTCCGGGACAGGGGGTTTTCATCAGCCCCAGCATTTT	CASSSGTGGFHQPQHF
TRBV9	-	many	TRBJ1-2	TGTGCCAGCAGCGTAGGACAAGATGGCTACACCTTC	CASSVGQDGYTF
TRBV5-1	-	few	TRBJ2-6	TGCGCCAGCAGCTTTCCGGGACCATTAACCTCTGGGGCCAACGTCCTGACTTTC	CASSFPGPLTSGANVLTF
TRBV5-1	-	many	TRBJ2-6	TGCGCCAGCAGCTTGGCGGCCTCTGGGGCCAACGTCCTGACTTTC	CASSLAASGANVLTF
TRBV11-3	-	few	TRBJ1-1	TGTGCCAGCAGCTTTTTTATCGGCCATATATTAACTTCGAACACTGAAGCTTTCTTT	CASSFFIGHILTSNTEAFF